The clone carrying this TCR beta chain has a count of ten or more. Its antigen remains unknown. This CDR3 region has 14 residues. After removal of 4 bases from V and 5 bases from J, the junction contained 3 bases not matched to a gene. CDR1 is SGHNT and CDR2 is YYREEE in the germline V gene (reference sequence). The sample belongs to a study of molecular identifiers for immune sequencing clone quantification. Study observations and caveats: Barcode sharing among identical TCR molecules could make large clones appear smaller. Spiked Jurkat TCR RNA from one cell was reportedly detectable among about 910,000 naive cells. Clones that had above 20 RNA copies took up over 97% of effector molecules but under 1% in naive cells.

Previously reported methods and listed TCR primers produced the bulk TCR libraries. TCRdb reprocessed the PCR reads via MiXCR and lists one record per CDR3 protein. The repertoire has about 640,000 distinct CDR3 sequences, nearly 20% of them found once; the top ten carry roughly 0.9%. This receptor was identified in a human donor in good health. Some libraries in this study had Jurkat cell RNA spiked in. Material for sequencing was naive CD8+ T cells from blood, with Jurkat cell RNA spiked in. Subset given: FACS-sorted CD8+CD4-CCR7+CD45RA+ naive T cells. This chain links TRBV5-4 with TRBJ2-7, with 13 bases aligning to TRBD2. CDR3 in amino acids: CASSTGLAGDEQYF. Written as DNA, the CDR3 is TGTGCCAGCAGCACCGGACTAGCGGGGGACGAGCAGTACTTC.